These T cell receptor beta chains were read from a single sample in a study of blood T cell repertoires in COVID-19. Sequencing was performed with immunoSEQ multiplex PCR; in TCRdb, only in-frame clones are kept and a portion is missing. The top ten hold 49% of the sample, which has some 15,000 clones, roughly nine tenths seen once. The sequenced sample consisted of peripheral blood. Source of these receptors: a human donor in a cohort sampled during active COVID-19. Both conserved end residues are part of each CDR3. A D gene is named only where the DNA matches it firmly. A clone size is listed for some rows: how often the clone was seen (once, few, many), or a class if it is expanded.

>TRBV6-5|TRBD1|NA|TRBJ1-1
CASSYSPGTGLMAFF
TGTGCCAGCAGTTACTCGCCCGGGACAGGATTAATGGCTTTCTTT
>TRBV7-2|TRBD1|once|TRBJ2-3
CASSFGQVDTQYF
TGTGCCAGCAGCTTCGGACAGGTAGATACGCAGTATTTT
>TRBV4-3|TRBD2|NA|TRBJ2-7
CASSQASSGVYEQYF
TGCGCCAGCAGCCAAGCCTCTAGCGGGGTATACGAGCAGTACTTC
>TRBV6-2/TRBV6-3|NA|NA|TRBJ1-2
CASSQTGGLQGYTF
TGTGCCAGCAGCCAAACGGGGGGCCTTCAGGGCTACACCTTC
>TRBV2|TRBD2|NA|TRBJ2-3
CATGGGTDTQYF
TGTGCCACCGGGGGGGGCACAGATACGCAGTATTTT
>TRBV2|NA|NA|TRBJ2-7
CASSRDFSEQYF
TGTGCCAGCAGCCGGGACTTCTCCGAGCAGTACTTC
>TRBV4-2|TRBD2|NA|TRBJ2-3
CASSQDISGGATDTQYF
TGTGCCAGCAGCCAAGATATAAGCGGGGGGGCCACAGATACGCAGTATTTT
>TRBV25-1|NA|NA|TRBJ2-7
CASTPGKVFEQYF
TGTGCCAGCACTCCAGGGAAAGTTTTCGAGCAGTACTTC
>TRBV3-1/TRBV3-2|NA|NA|TRBJ1-3
CASSQVLATTYSGNTIYF
TGTGCCAGCAGCCAAGTTCTCGCCACGACTTACTCTGGAAACACCATATATTTT
>TRBV20-1|NA|once|TRBJ2-5
CSASSGGGEGETQYF
TGCAGTGCTAGTTCCGGCGGGGGCGAAGGGGAGACCCAGTACTTC
>TRBV7-2|NA|NA|TRBJ1-4
CASSRTGTAEKLFF
TGTGCCAGCAGCCGCACAGGGACGGCAGAAAAACTGTTTTTT
>TRBV2|NA|NA|TRBJ2-6
CASSVHYSGANVLTF
TGTGCCAGCAGTGTCCACTACTCTGGGGCCAACGTCCTGACTTTC
>TRBV20-1|NA|NA|TRBJ2-7
CSASRDIRFASSYEQYF
TGCAGTGCTAGTAGGGACATAAGGTTCGCGAGCTCCTACGAGCAGTACTTC
>TRBV19|TRBD1|NA|TRBJ2-7
CASSTLSQGFYEQYF
TGTGCCAGTAGTACCCTATCACAGGGGTTTTACGAGCAGTACTTC
>TRBV5-5|TRBD1|NA|TRBJ2-7
CASSEQGAQYEQYF
TGTGCCAGCAGCGAACAGGGGGCGCAGTATGAGCAGTACTTC
>TRBV6-5|NA|medium-sized|TRBJ2-2
CASSGGAGELFF
TGTGCCAGCAGCGGGGGAGCCGGGGAGCTGTTTTTT
>TRBV7-9|TRBD1|NA|TRBJ1-1
CASSSGDRRDGTEAFF
TGTGCCAGCAGCTCAGGGGACAGGAGAGATGGCACTGAAGCTTTCTTT
>TRBV6-5|TRBD2|NA|TRBJ2-1
CASSRGGGGTEQFF
TGTGCCAGCAGTCGTGGCGGGGGGGGCACTGAGCAGTTCTTC
>TRBV7-9|NA|few|TRBJ2-7
CASSPRERVHNSYEQYF
TGTGCCAGCAGCCCTAGGGAGAGGGTTCATAATTCCTACGAGCAGTACTTC
>TRBV5-1|NA|NA|TRBJ2-7
CASSDLPGEQYF
TGCGCCAGCAGCGATTTGCCAGGCGAGCAGTACTTC
>TRBV30|NA|NA|TRBJ2-3
CAWSTSSRADTQYF
TGTGCCTGGAGTACCTCCTCGAGGGCAGATACGCAGTATTTT
>TRBV7-2|TRBD2|NA|TRBJ2-5
CASSWGGQETQYF
TGTGCCAGCAGCTGGGGGGGCCAAGAGACCCAGTACTTC
>TRBV11-3|TRBD2|NA|TRBJ2-3
CASSIGGGDATDTQYF
TGTGCCAGCAGCATCGGTGGGGGGGACGCCACAGATACGCAGTATTTT
>TRBV5-6|NA|NA|TRBJ1-2
CASSGGNLYGYTF
TGTGCCAGCAGCGGGGGGAACCTCTATGGCTACACCTTC
>TRBV5-1|TRBD2|NA|TRBJ2-4
CASSLTSGGAGTKNIQYF
TGCGCCAGCAGCCTGACTAGCGGGGGGGCGGGAACCAAAAACATTCAGTACTTC
>TRBV9|NA|NA|TRBJ1-2
CASSVETGDNYGYTF
TGTGCCAGCAGCGTAGAAACTGGAGATAACTATGGCTACACCTTC
>TRBV18|NA|NA|TRBJ2-7
CASSPRGAGEARYEQYF
TGTGCCAGCTCACCCCGGGGGGCGGGGGAGGCGCGCTACGAGCAGTACTTC
>TRBV7-6|TRBD2|NA|TRBJ2-7
CASSPAGYEQYF
TGTGCCAGCAGCCCAGCGGGGTACGAGCAGTACTTC
>TRBV30|NA|NA|TRBJ1-2
CAWSFLGAPRGYTF
TGTGCCTGGAGTTTCCTAGGGGCCCCGCGTGGCTACACCTTC
>TRBV9|TRBD2|NA|TRBJ2-5
CASSVGLAGGQEETQYF
TGTGCCAGCAGCGTAGGACTAGCGGGGGGGCAGGAAGAGACCCAGTACTTC
>TRBV2|NA|NA|TRBJ2-7
CASSPSTGDRGEQYF
TGTGCCAGCAGTCCCTCAACAGGGGATCGGGGGGAGCAGTACTTC
>TRBV9|TRBD2|NA|TRBJ2-2
CASSVAGGATRELFF
TGTGCCAGCAGCGTAGCGGGGGGTGCGACCCGGGAGCTGTTTTTT
>TRBV5-1|TRBD1|NA|TRBJ2-3
CASSSGQGTDTQYF
TGCGCCAGCAGCTCGGGACAGGGAACAGATACGCAGTATTTT
>TRBV11-2|NA|NA|TRBJ1-1
CASSLVSGGDTEAFF
TGTGCCAGCAGCTTGGTTAGTGGGGGGGACACTGAAGCTTTCTTT
>TRBV4-3|NA|once|TRBJ2-5
CASSQDGLAATQYF
TGCGCCAGCAGCCAAGATGGTCTAGCTGCGACCCAGTACTTC
>TRBV7-9|TRBD2|NA|TRBJ2-1
CASSPWLASGGVRNEQFF
TGTGCCAGCAGCCCTTGGCTGGCTAGCGGGGGGGTAAGGAATGAGCAGTTCTTC
>TRBV24-1|NA|NA|TRBJ2-3
CATSGSLTDTQYF
TGTGCCACCAGTGGGTCACTCACAGATACGCAGTATTTT
>TRBV5-1|TRBD2|NA|TRBJ2-1
CASSLGSGGSYNEQFF
TGCGCCAGCAGCTTGGGTAGCGGGGGCTCCTACAATGAGCAGTTCTTC
>TRBV14|TRBD1|NA|TRBJ1-4
CASSPGTGEEKLFF
TGTGCCAGCAGCCCCGGGACAGGGGAGGAAAAACTGTTTTTT
>TRBV5-6|NA|once|TRBJ2-3
CASSLTPSADTQYF
TGTGCCAGCAGCTTGACCCCGTCGGCAGATACGCAGTATTTT
>TRBV5-1|TRBD2|NA|TRBJ2-3
CASSGLAGEDTQYF
TGCGCCAGCAGCGGCCTAGCGGGGGAAGATACGCAGTATTTT
>TRBV2|TRBD2|NA|TRBJ2-3
CASSEWAGGTDTQYF
TGTGCCAGCAGTGAGTGGGCGGGGGGCACAGATACGCAGTATTTT
>TRBV10-3|NA|NA|TRBJ1-5
CAISESAGDQPQHF
TGTGCCATCAGTGAGTCGGCAGGGGATCAGCCCCAGCATTTT
>TRBV5-1|TRBD2|NA|TRBJ2-7
CASSLAPAGDQAGGSYEQYF
TGCGCCAGCAGCTTGGCCCCCGCGGGGGATCAAGCCGGCGGGTCCTACGAGCAGTACTTC
>TRBV4-3|TRBD1|NA|TRBJ2-3
CASSQEGTGGTDTQYF
TGCGCCAGCAGCCAAGAGGGGACAGGGGGCACAGATACGCAGTATTTT
>TRBV7-9|TRBD2|NA|TRBJ2-1
CASSSPGLAGATEQFF
TGTGCCAGCAGCTCACCCGGACTAGCGGGGGCAACTGAGCAGTTCTTC
>TRBV7-2|TRBD2|NA|TRBJ2-3
CASSSRTSGTTDTQYF
TGTGCCAGCAGCTCCAGGACTAGCGGGACCACAGATACGCAGTATTTT
>TRBV2|TRBD1|once|TRBJ2-5
CASSSGTGAETQYF
TGTGCCAGCAGTTCCGGGACAGGGGCTGAGACCCAGTACTTC
>TRBV18|NA|NA|TRBJ1-4
CASSPFGPRVEKLFF
TGTGCCAGCTCACCATTCGGTCCGCGAGTAGAAAAACTGTTTTTT
>TRBV29-1|TRBD1|NA|TRBJ1-2
CSVEDRTGANYGYTF
TGCAGCGTTGAAGACAGGACAGGGGCCAACTATGGCTACACCTTC
>TRBV18|NA|NA|TRBJ2-1
CASSPPSTGRKNEQFF
TGTGCCAGCTCACCACCGTCTACGGGAAGAAAGAATGAGCAGTTCTTC
>TRBV6-2/TRBV6-3|TRBD1|NA|TRBJ1-3
CASSHPGQGSGNTIYF
TGTGCCAGCAGCCACCCCGGACAGGGGTCCGGAAACACCATATATTTT
>TRBV14|NA|NA|TRBJ1-5
CASSQEVHGGRYSNQPQHF
TGTGCCAGCAGCCAAGAAGTTCATGGCGGCCGTTATAGCAATCAGCCCCAGCATTTT
>TRBV7-9|TRBD2|NA|TRBJ2-1
CASSTSGGAFQFF
TGTGCCAGCAGCACTAGCGGGGGGGCGTTCCAGTTCTTC
>TRBV20-1|NA|NA|TRBJ2-5
CSVRLLETQYF
TGCAGTGTCAGGCTACTTGAGACCCAGTACTTC